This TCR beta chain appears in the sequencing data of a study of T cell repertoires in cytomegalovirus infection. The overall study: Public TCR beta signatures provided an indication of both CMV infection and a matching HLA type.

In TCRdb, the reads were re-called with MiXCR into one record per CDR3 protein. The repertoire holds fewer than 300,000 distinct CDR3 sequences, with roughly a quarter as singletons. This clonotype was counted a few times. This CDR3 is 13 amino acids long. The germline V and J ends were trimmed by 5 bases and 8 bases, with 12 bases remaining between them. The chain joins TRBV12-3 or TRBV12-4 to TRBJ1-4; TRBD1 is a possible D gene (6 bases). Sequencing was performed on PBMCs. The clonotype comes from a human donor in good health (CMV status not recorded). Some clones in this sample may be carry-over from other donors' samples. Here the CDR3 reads CASSNRVAEKLFF. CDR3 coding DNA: TGTGCCAGCAGTAACAGGGTCGCGGAAAAACTGTTTTTT.